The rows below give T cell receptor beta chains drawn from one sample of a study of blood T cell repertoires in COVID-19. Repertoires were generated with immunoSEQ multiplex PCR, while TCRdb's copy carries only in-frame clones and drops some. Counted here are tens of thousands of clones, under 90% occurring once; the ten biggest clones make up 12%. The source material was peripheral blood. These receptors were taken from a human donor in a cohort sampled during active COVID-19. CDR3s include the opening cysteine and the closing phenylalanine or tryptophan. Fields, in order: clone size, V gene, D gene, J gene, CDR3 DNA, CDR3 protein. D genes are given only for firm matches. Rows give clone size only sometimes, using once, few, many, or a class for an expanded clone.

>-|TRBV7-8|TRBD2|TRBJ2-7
TGTGCCAGCAGCTTCGGGCTAGCGGGAGGGCCGCAGCAGTACTTC
CASSFGLAGGPQQYF
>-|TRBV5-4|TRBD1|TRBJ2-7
TGTGCCAGCAGTTCCCGGGACAGGGATCTCGAGCAGTACTTC
CASSSRDRDLEQYF
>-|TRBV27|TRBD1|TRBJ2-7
TGTGCCAGCAGTTGGGCTCAGGGGGCCGTCTACGAGCAGTACTTC
CASSWAQGAVYEQYF
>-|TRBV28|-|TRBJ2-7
TGTGCCAGCAGAACCATAAGGAACGGGACTCTAAAGGGGATCGGGCAGTACTTC
CASRTIRNGTLKGIGQYF
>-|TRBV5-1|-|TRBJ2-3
TGCGCCAGCAGCACAGTGAAAATATCTAGCGCTAGCACAGATACGCAGTATTTT
CASSTVKISSASTDTQYF
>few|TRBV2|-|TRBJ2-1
TGTGCCAGCAGTGAAACGCGTCGAGGGTCGAGCTCCTACAATGAGCAGTTCTTC
CASSETRRGSSSYNEQFF
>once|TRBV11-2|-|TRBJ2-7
TGTGCCAGCAGCTTAGGGCCCTCCTACGAGCAGTACTTC
CASSLGPSYEQYF
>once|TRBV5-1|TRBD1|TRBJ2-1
TGCGCCAGCAGCCCCGGGACAGGGGGCCACTACAATGAGCAGTTCTTC
CASSPGTGGHYNEQFF
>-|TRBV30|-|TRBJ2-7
TGTGCCTGGAGTGTTGGCGGCGGTTACGAGCAGTACTTC
CAWSVGGGYEQYF
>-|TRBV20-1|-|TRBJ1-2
TGCAGTGCTTGGGCGGGCTACACCTTC
CSAWAGYTF
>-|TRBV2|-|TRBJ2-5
TGTGCCAGCAGCCCACCCTTAGCGGAGCAAGAGACCCAGTACTTC
CASSPPLAEQETQYF
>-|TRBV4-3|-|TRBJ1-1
TGCGCCAGCAGCCCCGGGAACACTGAAGCTTTCTTT
CASSPGNTEAFF
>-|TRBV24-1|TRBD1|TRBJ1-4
TGTGCCACCAGCGGACAGGGCGGGGGTAATGAAAAACTGTTTTTT
CATSGQGGGNEKLFF
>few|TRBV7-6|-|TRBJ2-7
TGTGCCAGCAGCTTATCCCGGGATGCCTACTACGAGCAGTACTTC
CASSLSRDAYYEQYF
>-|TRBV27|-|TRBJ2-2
TGTGCCAGCAGTTTAACGAGCACCGGGGAGCTGTTTTTT
CASSLTSTGELFF
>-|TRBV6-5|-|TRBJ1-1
TGTGCCAGCATCAGGGGACGAACTGAAGCTTTCTTT
CASIRGRTEAFF
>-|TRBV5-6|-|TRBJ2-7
TGTGCCAGCAGCTTGAGACGGGGGTACGAGCAGTACTTC
CASSLRRGYEQYF
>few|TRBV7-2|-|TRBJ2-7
TGTGCCAGCAGCTCTCCCCTGACAGATACCACCTCCTACGAGCAGTACTTC
CASSSPLTDTTSYEQYF
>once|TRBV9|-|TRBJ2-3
TGTGCCAGCAGCCCACGCGAGAGGTTTCCAGATACGCAGTATTTT
CASSPRERFPDTQYF
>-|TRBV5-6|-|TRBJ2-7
TGTGCCAGCAGCTTTACAGGGAGATACGAGCAGTACTTC
CASSFTGRYEQYF
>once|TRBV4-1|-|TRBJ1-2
TGCGCCAGCAGCCACGGATGGGGGGTTGGCTATGGCTACACCTTC
CASSHGWGVGYGYTF
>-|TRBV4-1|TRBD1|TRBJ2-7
TGCGCCAGCAGCCAAGTCCCACCGCGACAGGGGACCTACGAGCAGTACTTC
CASSQVPPRQGTYEQYF
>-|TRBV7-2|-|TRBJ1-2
TGTGCCAGCAGTTCCGGCGGGTCCAACTATGGCTACACCTTC
CASSSGGSNYGYTF
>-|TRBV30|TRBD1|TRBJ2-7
TGTGCCTGGAACCCGACAGGGGTCGGCGAGCAGTACTTC
CAWNPTGVGEQYF
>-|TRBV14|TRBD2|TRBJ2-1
TGTGCCAGCAGCCATAGAGCGGGAGTTTCGAATGAGCAGTTCTTC
CASSHRAGVSNEQFF
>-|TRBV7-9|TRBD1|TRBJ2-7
TGTGCCAGCAGCTTATCTGGGACAGGCGTCGAGCAGTACTTC
CASSLSGTGVEQYF
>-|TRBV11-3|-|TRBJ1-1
TGTGCCAGCAGCTTGGGGCACCCGAACACTGAAGCTTTCTTT
CASSLGHPNTEAFF